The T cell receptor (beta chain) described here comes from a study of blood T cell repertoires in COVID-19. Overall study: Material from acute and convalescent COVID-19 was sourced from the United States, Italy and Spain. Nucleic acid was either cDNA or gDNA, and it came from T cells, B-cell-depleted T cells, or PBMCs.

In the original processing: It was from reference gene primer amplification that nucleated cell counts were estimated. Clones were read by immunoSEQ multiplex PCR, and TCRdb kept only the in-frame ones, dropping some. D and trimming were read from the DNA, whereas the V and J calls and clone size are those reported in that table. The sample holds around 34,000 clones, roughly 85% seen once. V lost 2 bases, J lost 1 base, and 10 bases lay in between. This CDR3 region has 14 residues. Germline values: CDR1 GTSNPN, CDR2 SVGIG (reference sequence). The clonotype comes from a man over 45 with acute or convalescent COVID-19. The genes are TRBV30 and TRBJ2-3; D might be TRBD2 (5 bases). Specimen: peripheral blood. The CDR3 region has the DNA TGTGCCTGGAGTACGGGAAAGGGCACAGATACGCAGTATTTT. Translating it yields CAWSTGKGTDTQYF.